Each of the 10 T cell receptor beta chains below was sequenced from the same sample in a study of T cell changes during pregnancy in multiple sclerosis. Here immunoSEQ multiplex PCR was the method, and the copy in TCRdb shows in-frame clones only, minus some. Of about 67,000 clones listed, 80% to 95% were seen once; the top ten hold about 1.5%. The starting material was peripheral blood, obtained in the second trimester of pregnancy. These receptors came from a female donor with multiple sclerosis, enrolled in a pregnancy study.

The gene calls are TRBV28 and TRBJ1-6, with 7 nucleotides matching TRBD1. Germline CDR1 reads MDHEN; CDR2 reads SYDVKM. J lost 5 bases, V lost 7 bases, and 11 bases had no gene match. The CDR3 consists of 16 residues. The CDR3: CASTLYRDRNNSPLHF. CDR3 nucleotides: TGTGCCAGCACTCTCTACCGGGACAGAAATAATTCACCCCTCCACTTT.

In this sample, this clone turned up once. The chain combines TRBV18 with TRBJ2-6; a weak D match, TRBD1 (5 bases). Trimming pared 3 bases from V and 2 bases from J, leaving 20 bases between. The germline V gene has CDR1 KGHSH and CDR2 LQKENI. This CDR3 contains 19 residues. The CDR3 loop is CASSPVETAKTTGANVLTF. The CDR3 DNA reads as TGTGCCAGCTCACCGGTGGAGACAGCCAAAACAACTGGGGCCAACGTCCTGACTTTC.

The chain recombines TRBV5-4 with TRBJ2-5; perhaps TRBD2 as D (6 bases). Trimming stripped 4 bases from V and 5 bases from J, with 15 bases between. CDR1 is SGHNT, CDR2 YYREEE, per germline (reference sequence). The CDR3 runs to 14 residues. The CDR3 region has the DNA TGTGCCAGCAGCGTGACGGGTGGGGGGGAGACCCAGTACTTC. It is translated as CASSVTGGGETQYF.

The chain couples TRBV6-6 to TRBJ2-5; no reliable D call. The ends were cut back, 3 bases at V and 5 bases at J, with 4 bases in the middle. This CDR3 comprises 11 residues. CDR1 MNHNY and CDR2 SVGAGI come from the germline V gene (reference sequence). Here the CDR3 reads CASSYIETQYF. The CDR3 DNA reads as TGTGCCAGCAGTTATATCGAGACCCAGTACTTC.

The chain recombines TRBV6-4 with TRBJ2-1, with D hard to call. CDR1 MRHNA and CDR2 SNTAGT come from the germline V gene. The CDR3 is 13 residues long. V was clipped by 0 bases and J by 7 bases, with 7 bases between them. CDR3 amino acids: CASSDSSSNEQFF. The CDR3 region has the DNA TGTGCCAGCAGTGACTCTAGTTCTAATGAGCAGTTCTTC.

The chain links TRBV6-1 to TRBJ1-1; D is perhaps TRBD1 (5 bases). Germline CDR1 reads MNHNS; CDR2 reads SASEGT. Trimming took off 5 bases at V and 3 bases at J, with 19 bases between the two ends. The CDR3 consists of 16 residues. CDR3 nucleotides: TGTGCCAGCAGTCAAGGGAGGGGCCGAGGGGACACTGAAGCTTTCTTT. This translates into CASSQGRGRGDTEAFF.

The genes are TRBV30 and TRBJ2-2, with TRBD1 identical over 7 bases. The CDR3 contains 13 residues. V lost 5 bases, J lost 7 bases, and 7 bases stayed unmatched. CDR1 and CDR2 (germline): GTSNPN, SVGIG (reference sequence). The DNA for the CDR3 is TGTGCCTGGGGCCTACAGGGGAACGGGGAGCTGTTTTTT. This gives the protein CAWGLQGNGELFF.

The gene calls are TRBV30 and TRBJ2-5, with D tentatively TRBD1 (6 bases). The CDR3 sequence is 13 residues long. Germline V gene sequence: CDR1 GTSNPN, CDR2 SVGIG (reference sequence). Trimming stripped 3 bases from V and 2 bases from J, with 10 bases between. The CDR3 region is CAWSLTGQETQYF. CDR3 bases: TGTGCCTGGAGCCTCACAGGGCAAGAGACCCAGTACTTC.

The rearrangement links TRBV27 to TRBJ1-5; the match to TRBD1 covers 11 bases. The CDR3 is 14 amino acids. In germline, CDR1 is MNHEY, CDR2 SMNVEV (reference sequence). The ends lost 7 bases at V and 6 bases at J; junction bases unmatched: 5. CDR3 sequence (DNA): TGTGCCAGCAATGGACAGGGGGCCAGTCAGCCCCAGCATTTT. Its protein product is CASNGQGASQPQHF.

This clone was counted only a few times. The chain is built from TRBV5-1 and TRBJ1-1; 9 nucleotides match TRBD1. CDR1 is SGHRS, CDR2 YFSETQ, per germline. The ends lost 3 bases at V and 5 bases at J; junction bases unmatched: 2. The CDR3 length is 13 residues. This CDR3 reads CASSSTGGTEAFF. Written as DNA, the CDR3 is TGCGCCAGCAGCTCGACAGGGGGAACTGAAGCTTTCTTT.